The clone carrying this T cell receptor (beta chain) was seen only once. This record comes from a study of blood T cell repertoires in COVID-19. Overall study: Sites across the United States, Italy and Spain contributed samples from acute and convalescent COVID-19. Nucleic acid was either cDNA or gDNA, and it came from T cells, B-cell-depleted T cells, or PBMCs.

V lost 5 bases, J lost 6 bases, and 11 bases lay in between. There are 12 residues in the CDR3. The germline V gene encodes CDR1 LGHNT and CDR2 FRNRAP. How the authors handled the data: The authors estimated nucleated cell counts from reference gene primer amplification. The repertoire was sequenced with immunoSEQ multiplex PCR; TCRdb's copy has only in-frame clones and lacks some. From that table come the V and J calls and clone size; the DNA was used to work out D and trimming. This table holds 190,000 or so clones, about 85% found once. The sequenced sample consisted of peripheral blood. This receptor was identified in a woman aged 25 to 39 with active or convalescent COVID-19. This chain connects TRBV12-5 to TRBJ2-7; no reliable D call. The CDR3 nucleotides read TGTGCTAGTGGTCCCTCAGGTCGCGAGCAGTACTTC. Its translation: CASGPSGREQYF.